A single sample is the source of the 20 T cell receptor beta chains below, sequenced in a study of yellow fever vaccine responses in identical twins. TCRdb itself ran the RT-PCR reads through MiXCR, one entry per CDR3 protein. The table lists some 23,000 distinct CDR3 sequences, over 70% of them singletons. The sequencing here drew on T cells from blood (PBMCs), unsorted or a sorted subset (not recorded which), taken before or after yellow fever vaccination (not recorded which). Every receptor here comes from a woman aged 18-29 years who received the yellow fever vaccine.

The V and J genes are TRBV29-1 and TRBJ2-5; 11 bases are a match to TRBD2. V shed 3 bases and J 4 bases; nucleotides not matched to a gene: 4. Germline CDR1 reads SQVTM; CDR2 reads ANQGSEA. This CDR3 is built from 14 residues. This CDR3 is CSVDGLAGGETQYF. Written as DNA, the CDR3 is TGCAGCGTTGACGGGCTAGCGGGAGGAGAGACCCAGTACTTC.

This clonotype was seen a few times. This chain joins TRBV10-3 and TRBJ2-1; 8 nucleotides match TRBD2. V shed 0 bases and J 6 bases; nucleotides not matched to a gene: 7. The germline gives CDR1 ENHRY, CDR2 SYGVKD. The CDR3 has 16 residues. The CDR3 DNA follows: TGTGCCATCAGTGAGTCGAATCTGGCGGGAGGCAATGAGCAGTTCTTC. This sequence encodes CAISESNLAGGNEQFF.

This clonotype came up a few times. V is TRBV5-5 and J is TRBJ1-1; D ambiguous. The CDR3 totals 13 residues. Trimming shortened V by 5 bases and J by 1 base, and 9 bases separated the two germline ends. CDR1 is SGHKS, CDR2 YYEKEE, per germline (reference sequence). In DNA form, the CDR3 reads TGTGCCAGCAGAGACAATCCGAACACTGAAGCTTTCTTT. Its translation: CASRDNPNTEAFF.

The V and J genes are TRBV29-1 and TRBJ2-7; the D gene could be TRBD1 or TRBD2 (5 bases each). Germline V gives CDR1 SQVTM, CDR2 ANQGSEA. This CDR3 has 15 amino acids. V was shortened by 7 bases and J by 0 bases, with 19 bases between the two germline ends. In DNA form, the CDR3 reads TGCAGCGCTCGGCTACTAGGGGAAAGCTCCTACGAGCAGTACTTC. Translation: CSARLLGESSYEQYF.

The V and J genes are TRBV11-1 and TRBJ2-1; D perhaps matches TRBD2 (5 bases). V gave up 4 bases and J gave up 9 bases, with 10 bases separating them. Germline V lookup: CDR1 SGHAT, CDR2 FQDESV (reference sequence). The CDR3 contains 12 residues. This CDR3 is CASSSREGEQFF. CDR3 bases: TGTGCCAGCAGCTCCCGGGAAGGTGAGCAGTTCTTC.

The chain is built from TRBV18 and TRBJ2-1; 9 bases are shared with TRBD2. CDR3 length: 15 amino acids. The germline V gene has CDR1 KGHSH and CDR2 LQKENI. The V segment lost 2 bases and the J segment 8 bases; nucleotides outside the gene matches: 7. CDR3 sequence (DNA): TGTGCCAGCTCACCATCTAGCGGGAAGGGCGATGAGCAGTTCTTC. Protein: CASSPSSGKGDEQFF.

This clonotype was observed once. The CDR3 reads CASSGLGAPRGDNEQFF. In DNA, the CDR3 is TGTGCCAGCAGCGGGTTGGGGGCCCCGAGGGGCGACAATGAGCAGTTCTTC. This chain links TRBV11-1 with TRBJ2-1; TRBD1 is a possible D gene (6 bases). With 5 bases removed from V and 5 bases from J, the gap between germline ends came to 22 bases. The CDR3 length is 17 residues. CDR1 is SGHAT, CDR2 FQDESV, per germline (reference sequence).

V and J are TRBV14 and TRBJ2-3; D is ambiguous. In germline, CDR1 is SGHDN, CDR2 FVKESK. V lost 4 bases and J lost 4, with 12 bases in between. The CDR3 covers 14 residues. CDR3 sequence: CASSLGFSPDTQYF. CDR3 nucleotide sequence: TGTGCCAGCAGCCTTGGATTTAGTCCAGATACGCAGTATTTT.

The rearrangement uses TRBV10-3 and TRBJ1-3; D perhaps matches TRBD1 (6 bases). Per the germline V gene, CDR1 is ENHRY and CDR2 is SYGVKD. The V end lost 3 bases, the J end lost 3 bases, and 12 bases lay between the germline ends. The CDR3 covers 15 residues. CDR3 sequence (DNA): TGTGCCATCAGTGACAGGGGTGTTAGTGGAAACACCATATATTTT. Residues: CAISDRGVSGNTIYF.

The rearrangement links TRBV13 to TRBJ2-7; either TRBD1 or TRBD2 may supply D (6 bases each). Germline V gene sequence: CDR1 PRHDT, CDR2 FYEKMQ (reference sequence). The CDR3 spans 13 residues. The germline V and J ends were trimmed by 5 bases and 4 bases, with 12 bases remaining between them. CDR3 sequence reads: CASSLRGDYEQYV. CDR3 in DNA: TGTGCCAGCAGCCTTAGGGGGGATTACGAGCAGTACGTC.

The chain uses TRBV2 and TRBJ2-4, with D perhaps matching TRBD2 (6 bases). The CDR3 contains 13 residues. Germline values: CDR1 SNHLY, CDR2 FYNNEI. Trimming took 3 bases from V and 8 from J, leaving 11 bases between them. As DNA, the CDR3 is TGTGCCAGCAGTGACGGGGGACGCTACATTCAGTACTTC. It codes for CASSDGGRYIQYF.

The chain combines TRBV5-1 with TRBJ2-7; no clear D gene. Per the germline V gene, CDR1 is SGHRS and CDR2 is YFSETQ. V dropped 4 bases and J dropped 0 bases, with 14 bases sitting between them. This CDR3 comprises 15 residues. CDR3 in DNA: TGCGCCAGCAGCCTGACGGAGATCCCCTCCTACGAGCAGTACTTC. It codes for CASSLTEIPSYEQYF.

This clonotype has only a few counts. The chain combines TRBV5-1 with TRBJ2-1; no clear D gene. V dropped 0 bases and J dropped 8 bases, with 6 bases sitting between them. The CDR3 is 12 residues long. Looked up from germline, CDR1 is SGHRS and CDR2 is YFSETQ. The CDR3 nucleotides read TGCGCCAGCAGCTTGGACCTGGATGAGCAGTTCTTC. Translating it yields CASSLDLDEQFF.

The chain links TRBV5-1 to TRBJ2-3; D is ambiguous. The V end lost 7 bases, the J end lost 5 bases, and 20 bases lay between the germline ends. CDR3 size: 15 residues. Per germline, CDR1 SGHRS and CDR2 YFSETQ. This CDR3 is CASGPSRGIGDTQYF. DNA of the CDR3: TGCGCCAGCGGACCGTCCCGTGGGATAGGAGATACGCAGTATTTT.

This chain links TRBV4-2 with TRBJ2-6; no clear D gene. The V end was cut by 2 bases, the J end by 0 bases, with 11 bases between. The length of the CDR3 is 17 residues. The germline V gene encodes CDR1 LGHNA and CDR2 YNFKEQ. Here the CDR3 reads CASSQLILSSGANVLTF. CDR3 sequence (DNA): TGTGCCAGCAGCCAACTAATACTTTCCTCTGGGGCCAACGTCCTGACTTTC.

The J gene is TRBJ2-1, the V gene TRBV4-1, with D unclear. CDR3 length: 16 amino acids. In germline, CDR1 is MGHRA, CDR2 YSYEKL. The V gene lost 0 bases and the J gene lost 2 bases, with 11 bases spanning the gap. The CDR3 region is CASSQETGVAYNEQFF. For the CDR3, the DNA is TGCGCCAGCAGCCAAGAAACGGGCGTGGCCTACAATGAGCAGTTCTTC.

The chain uses TRBV4-1 and TRBJ1-2, with a possible D match to TRBD1 (5 bases). V dropped 1 base and J dropped 8 bases, with 20 bases sitting between them. The germline gives CDR1 MGHRA, CDR2 YSYEKL. The CDR3 spans 16 residues. The CDR3 sequence: CASSQAVSGGLWGYTF. The CDR3, as DNA: TGCGCCAGCAGCCAAGCTGTTTCGGGGGGACTCTGGGGCTACACCTTC.

The chain has TRBV11-1 and TRBJ2-1, with a possible D match to TRBD1 (6 bases). CDR1 is SGHAT, CDR2 FQDESV, per germline (reference sequence). Trimming shortened V by 2 bases and J by 2 bases, and 13 bases separated the two germline ends. The CDR3 sequence is 16 residues long. The CDR3 nucleotides read TGTGCCAGCAGCTTACTCGCCGGGACACCCTACAATGAGCAGTTCTTC. Translating it yields CASSLLAGTPYNEQFF.

The chain employs TRBV7-6 and TRBJ2-1; 9 bases are a match to TRBD1. Germline loops: CDR1 SGHVS, CDR2 FNYEAQ. CDR3 length: 15 residues. With 5 bases clipped from V and 3 bases from J, the junction kept 5 bases outside the gene matches. In DNA, the CDR3 is TGTGCCAGCAGCCCTGGGGACAGGGACTACAATGAGCAGTTCTTC. Amino acids: CASSPGDRDYNEQFF.

This chain uses TRBV12-3 or TRBV12-4 with TRBJ2-2, with D unclear. The V gene lost 1 base and the J gene lost 5 bases, with 14 bases spanning the gap. The CDR3 totals 16 residues. The CDR3 DNA follows: TGTGCCAGCAGTTTAGGTTGGCCCAATCCAACCGGGGAGCTGTTTTTT. It encodes CASSLGWPNPTGELFF.